A single TCR beta chain is shown here with its context. The junction had 3 bases not matched to a gene; V was cut back by 6 bases and J by 4 bases. The CDR3 consists of 13 residues. The entry originates in a study of blood T cell repertoires in COVID-19. Study overall: Donors in the United States, Italy and Spain gave samples during acute or convalescent COVID-19.

Assay used: immunoSEQ multiplex PCR; TCRdb lists only in-frame clones, some missing. The sample has over 25,000 clones, more than 70% seen once; the top ten hold 3.5%. The sequence came from a human donor in a cohort sampled during active COVID-19. The chain has TRBV12-3 or TRBV12-4 and TRBJ2-3; 8 nucleotides line up with TRBD2. The material sequenced was peripheral blood. In DNA form, the CDR3 reads TGTGCCAGCAGGAAGACTAGCGCAGATACGCAGTATTTT. This translates into CASRKTSADTQYF.